A selection of T cell receptor beta chains follows, all from one sample in a study of blood T cell repertoires in COVID-19. Some clones are missing from TCRdb's copy, which holds only in-frame ones; the method was immunoSEQ multiplex PCR. The table lists more than 150,000 clones, roughly nine tenths of them singletons. The sequencing sample was made of peripheral blood. Receptors were obtained from a man between 65 and 85 years old with active or convalescent COVID-19. Both conserved end residues are part of each CDR3. D genes are given only for firm matches. Some rows mark clone size as missing; the rest say once, few, many or name a class of expanded clone.

j_call,clone_size,d_call,v_call,cdr3_aa,cdr3_nt
TRBJ2-7,.,TRBD1,TRBV29-1,CSVATGQGIIYEQYF,TGCAGCGTTGCAACGGGACAGGGTATAATCTACGAGCAGTACTTC
TRBJ2-5,.,TRBD1,TRBV11-3,CASSLGGTGVQETQYF,TGTGCCAGCAGCTTAGGAGGGACAGGGGTACAAGAGACCCAGTACTTC
TRBJ1-2,.,.,TRBV7-2,CASSLVAGADGYTF,TGTGCCAGCAGCTTAGTCGCAGGGGCTGATGGCTACACCTTC
TRBJ2-5,.,.,TRBV27,CASSLSGQETQYF,TGTGCCAGCAGTTTATCCGGTCAAGAGACCCAGTACTTC
TRBJ2-2,.,.,TRBV6-2/TRBV6-3,CASSYVLAGELFF,TGTGCCAGCAGTTACGTGCTAGCCGGGGAGCTGTTTTTT
TRBJ2-7,.,TRBD2,TRBV4-1,CASSQPGGEAYEQYF,TGCGCCAGCAGCCAGCCGGGAGGGGAGGCCTACGAGCAGTACTTC
TRBJ2-1,.,TRBD2,TRBV14,CASSQESRLAGKNEQFF,TGTGCCAGCAGCCAAGAGAGTCGGCTAGCGGGGAAGAATGAGCAGTTCTTC
TRBJ1-2,.,.,TRBV4-3,CASSQVPALNPSGYTF,TGCGCCAGCAGCCAAGTTCCTGCATTAAACCCTAGTGGCTACACCTTC
TRBJ2-2,once,TRBD2,TRBV10-3,CAISSSGGNTGELFF,TGTGCCATCAGTAGTAGCGGGGGTAACACCGGGGAGCTGTTTTTT
TRBJ2-1,.,TRBD2,TRBV28,CASSLGTSGTSEQFF,TGTGCCAGCAGTTTAGGGACTAGCGGGACCAGTGAGCAGTTCTTC
TRBJ2-2,.,.,TRBV2,CASTLGHANTGELFF,TGTGCCAGCACCTTGGGGCACGCGAACACCGGGGAGCTGTTTTTT
TRBJ1-4,.,.,TRBV2,CASSPGQINEKLFF,TGTGCCAGCAGCCCCGGACAGATTAATGAAAAACTGTTTTTT
TRBJ2-1,.,.,TRBV28,CASSLTGERNEQFF,TGTGCCAGCAGTCTGACAGGAGAGAGGAATGAGCAGTTCTTC
TRBJ2-1,once,.,TRBV6-5,CASSYSNLQVEQFF,TGTGCCAGCAGTTACTCGAATTTACAGGTTGAGCAGTTCTTC
TRBJ1-6,.,.,TRBV11-2,CASSPRGGRLNSPLHF,TGTGCCAGCAGCCCCCGGGGAGGGAGACTAAATTCACCCCTCCACTTT
TRBJ2-7,.,TRBD1,TRBV4-3,CASSQEPSQGAVYEQYF,TGCGCCAGCAGCCAAGAACCCTCACAGGGGGCGGTATACGAGCAGTACTTC
TRBJ1-2,once,TRBD1,TRBV27,CASSSLTGAGPYGYTF,TGTGCCAGCAGTTCTCTGACAGGGGCCGGCCCCTATGGCTACACCTTC
TRBJ2-7,.,.,TRBV28,CASTARANEQYF,TGTGCCAGCACCGCGAGAGCGAACGAGCAGTACTTC
TRBJ1-2,.,TRBD1,TRBV19,CASRRAGGLYGYTF,TGTGCCAGTAGGAGGGCAGGGGGGCTATATGGCTACACCTTC
TRBJ1-1,few,.,TRBV5-5,CASSSTAMNTEAFF,TGTGCCAGCAGCAGCACAGCCATGAACACTGAAGCTTTCTTT
TRBJ2-3,once,.,TRBV4-1,CASSQEDMSVTDTQYF,TGCGCCAGCAGCCAAGAGGACATGTCAGTCACAGATACGCAGTATTTT
TRBJ1-1,.,.,TRBV4-3,CASSQQPQGNTEAFF,TGCGCCAGCAGCCAACAGCCTCAGGGGAACACTGAAGCTTTCTTT
TRBJ2-3,once,.,TRBV7-6,CASSLGRGDTQYF,TGTGCCAGCAGCTTAGGGCGAGGAGATACGCAGTATTTT
TRBJ2-7,.,TRBD2,TRBV27,CASSPSSGTHYEQYF,TGTGCCAGCAGTCCCAGTAGCGGGACTCACTACGAGCAGTACTTC
TRBJ2-3,.,.,TRBV10-2,CASSVTGGGSGADTQYF,TGCGCCAGCAGCGTCACGGGGGGCGGGAGTGGGGCAGATACGCAGTATTTT
TRBJ1-5,.,TRBD1,TRBV5-6,CASSTRGQGISNQPQHF,TGTGCCAGCAGCACAAGGGGGCAGGGGATTAGCAATCAGCCCCAGCATTTT
TRBJ1-3,once,.,TRBV4-1,CASSQVQNIGNTIYF,TGCGCCAGCAGCCAAGTACAGAATATAGGAAACACCATATATTTT